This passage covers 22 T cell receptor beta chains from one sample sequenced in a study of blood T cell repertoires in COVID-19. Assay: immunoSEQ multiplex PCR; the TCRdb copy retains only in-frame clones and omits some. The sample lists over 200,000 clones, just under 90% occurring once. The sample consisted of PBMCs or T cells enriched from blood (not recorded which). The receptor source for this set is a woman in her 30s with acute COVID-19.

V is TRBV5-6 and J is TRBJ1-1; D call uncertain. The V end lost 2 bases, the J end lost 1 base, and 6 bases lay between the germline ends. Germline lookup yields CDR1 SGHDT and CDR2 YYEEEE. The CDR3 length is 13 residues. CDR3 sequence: CASSFGGNTEAFF. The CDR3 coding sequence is TGTGCCAGCAGCTTCGGAGGGAACACTGAAGCTTTCTTT.

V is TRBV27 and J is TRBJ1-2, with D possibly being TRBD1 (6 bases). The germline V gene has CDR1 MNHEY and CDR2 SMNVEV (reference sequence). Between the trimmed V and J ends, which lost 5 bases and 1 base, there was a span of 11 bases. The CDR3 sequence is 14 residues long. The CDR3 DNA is TGTGCCAGCAGTCAAAACAGGGATAACTATGGCTACACCTTC. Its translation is CASSQNRDNYGYTF.

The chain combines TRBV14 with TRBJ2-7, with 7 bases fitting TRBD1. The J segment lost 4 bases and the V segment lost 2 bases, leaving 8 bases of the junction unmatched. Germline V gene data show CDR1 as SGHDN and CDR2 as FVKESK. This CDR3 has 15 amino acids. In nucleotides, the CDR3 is TGTGCCAGCAGCCAAACACCAGGGGGTATTTACGAGCAGTACTTC. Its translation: CASSQTPGGIYEQYF.

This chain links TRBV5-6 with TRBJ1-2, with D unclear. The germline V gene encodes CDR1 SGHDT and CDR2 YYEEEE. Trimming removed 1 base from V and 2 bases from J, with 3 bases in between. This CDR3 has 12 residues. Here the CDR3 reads CASSLLNYGYTF. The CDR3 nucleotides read TGTGCCAGCAGCTTGCTAAACTATGGCTACACCTTC.

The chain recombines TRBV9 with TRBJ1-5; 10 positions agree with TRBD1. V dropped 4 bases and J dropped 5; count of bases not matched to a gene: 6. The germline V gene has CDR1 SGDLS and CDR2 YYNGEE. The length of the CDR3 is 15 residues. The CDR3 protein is CASSRGDRGDQPQHF. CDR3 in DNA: TGTGCCAGCAGCCGAGGGGACAGGGGAGATCAGCCCCAGCATTTT.

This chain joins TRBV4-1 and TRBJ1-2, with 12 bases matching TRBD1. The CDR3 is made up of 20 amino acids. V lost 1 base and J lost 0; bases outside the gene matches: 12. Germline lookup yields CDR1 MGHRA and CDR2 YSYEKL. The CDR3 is CASSQVPGQGAIGPNYGYTF. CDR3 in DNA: TGCGCCAGCAGCCAAGTCCCGGGACAGGGGGCCATCGGTCCTAACTATGGCTACACCTTC.

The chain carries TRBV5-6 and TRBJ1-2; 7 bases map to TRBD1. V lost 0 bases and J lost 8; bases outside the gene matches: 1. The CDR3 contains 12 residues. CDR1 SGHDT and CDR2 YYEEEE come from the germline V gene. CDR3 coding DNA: TGTGCCAGCAGCTTGGCAGGGGGAGGCTACACCTTC. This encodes CASSLAGGGYTF. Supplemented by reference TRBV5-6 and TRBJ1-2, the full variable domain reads DAGVTQSPTHLIKTRGQQVTLRCSPKSGHDTVSWYQQALGQGPQFIFQYYEEEERQRGNFPDRFSGHQFPNYSSELNVNALLLGDSALYLCASSLAGGGYTFGSGTRLTVV.

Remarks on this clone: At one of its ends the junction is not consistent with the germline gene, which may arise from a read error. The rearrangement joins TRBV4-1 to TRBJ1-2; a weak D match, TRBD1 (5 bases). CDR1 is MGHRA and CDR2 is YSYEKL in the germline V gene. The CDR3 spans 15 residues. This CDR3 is CASNQRVQGIYGYTF. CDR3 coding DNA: TGCGCCAGCAACCAAAGGGTCCAGGGAATCTATGGCTACACCTTC.

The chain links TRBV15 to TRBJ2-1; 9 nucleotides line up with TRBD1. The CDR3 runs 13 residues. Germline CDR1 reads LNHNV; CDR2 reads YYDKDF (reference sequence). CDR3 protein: CATGDRVNNEQFF. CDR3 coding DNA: TGTGCTACCGGGGACAGGGTGAACAATGAGCAGTTCTTC.

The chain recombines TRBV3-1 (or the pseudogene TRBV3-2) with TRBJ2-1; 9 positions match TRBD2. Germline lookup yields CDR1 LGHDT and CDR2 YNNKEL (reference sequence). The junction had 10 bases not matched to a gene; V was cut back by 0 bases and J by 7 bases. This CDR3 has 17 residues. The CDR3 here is CASSQETSGRLSNEQFF. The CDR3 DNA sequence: TGTGCCAGCAGCCAAGAAACTAGCGGGCGGTTATCGAATGAGCAGTTCTTC.

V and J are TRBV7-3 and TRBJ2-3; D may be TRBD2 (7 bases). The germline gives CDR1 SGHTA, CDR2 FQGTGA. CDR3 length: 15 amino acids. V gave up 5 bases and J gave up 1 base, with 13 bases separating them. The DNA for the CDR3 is TGTGCCAGCAGCACCGTGGGGGGGCGCACAGATACGCAGTATTTT. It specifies CASSTVGGRTDTQYF.

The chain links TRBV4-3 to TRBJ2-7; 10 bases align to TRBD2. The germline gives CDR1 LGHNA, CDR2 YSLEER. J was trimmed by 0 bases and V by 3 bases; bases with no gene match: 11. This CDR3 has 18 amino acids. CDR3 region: CASSQAISGGPSSYEQYF. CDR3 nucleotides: TGCGCCAGCAGCCAGGCTATTAGCGGGGGGCCTAGCTCCTACGAGCAGTACTTC.

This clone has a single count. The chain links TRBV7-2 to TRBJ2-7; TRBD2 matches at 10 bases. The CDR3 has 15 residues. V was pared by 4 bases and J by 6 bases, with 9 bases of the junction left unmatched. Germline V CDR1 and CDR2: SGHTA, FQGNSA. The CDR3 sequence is CASSSLGTSEIEQYF. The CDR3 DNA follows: TGTGCCAGCAGCTCCCTAGGGACTAGCGAAATCGAGCAGTACTTC.

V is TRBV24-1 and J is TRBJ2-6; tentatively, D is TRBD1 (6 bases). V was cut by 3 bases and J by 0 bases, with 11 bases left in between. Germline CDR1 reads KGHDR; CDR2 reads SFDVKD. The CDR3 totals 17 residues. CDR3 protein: CATSDPTGPSGANVLTF. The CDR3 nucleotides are TGTGCCACCAGTGATCCCACAGGGCCCTCTGGGGCCAACGTCCTGACTTTC.

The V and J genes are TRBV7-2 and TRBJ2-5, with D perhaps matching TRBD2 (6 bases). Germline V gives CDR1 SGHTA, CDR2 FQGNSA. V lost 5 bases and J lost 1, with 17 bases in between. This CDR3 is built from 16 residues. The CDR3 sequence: CASSRGLGRIQETQYF. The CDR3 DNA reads TGTGCCAGCAGCCGGGGGTTGGGACGGATCCAAGAGACCCAGTACTTC.

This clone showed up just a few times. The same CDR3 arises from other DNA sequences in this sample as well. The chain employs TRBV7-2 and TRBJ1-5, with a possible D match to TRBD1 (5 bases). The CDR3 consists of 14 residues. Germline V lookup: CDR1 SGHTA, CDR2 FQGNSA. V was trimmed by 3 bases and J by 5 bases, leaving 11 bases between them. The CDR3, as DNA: TGTGCCAGCAGCTTCCGGCAGGGTGATCAGCCCCAGCATTTT. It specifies CASSFRQGDQPQHF.

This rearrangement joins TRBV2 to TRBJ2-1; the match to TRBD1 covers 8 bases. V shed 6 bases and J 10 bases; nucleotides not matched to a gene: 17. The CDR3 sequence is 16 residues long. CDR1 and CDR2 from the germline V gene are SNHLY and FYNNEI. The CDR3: CASRADRAVSGTEQFF. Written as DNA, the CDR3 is TGTGCCAGCAGGGCGGACAGGGCGGTTTCGGGAACGGAGCAGTTCTTC.

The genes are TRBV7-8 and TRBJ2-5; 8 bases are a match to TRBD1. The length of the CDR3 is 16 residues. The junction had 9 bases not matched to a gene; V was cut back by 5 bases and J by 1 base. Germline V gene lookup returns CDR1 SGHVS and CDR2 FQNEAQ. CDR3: CASSAREDRAQETQYF. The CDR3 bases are TGTGCCAGCAGCGCGCGAGAGGACAGGGCCCAAGAGACCCAGTACTTC.

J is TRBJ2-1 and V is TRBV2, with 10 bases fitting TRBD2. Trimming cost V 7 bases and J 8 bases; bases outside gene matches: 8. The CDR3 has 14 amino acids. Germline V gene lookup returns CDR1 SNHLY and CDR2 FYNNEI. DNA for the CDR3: TGTGCCAGCAACCCTAGCGGGGGCTTTCATGAGCAGTTCTTC. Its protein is CASNPSGGFHEQFF.

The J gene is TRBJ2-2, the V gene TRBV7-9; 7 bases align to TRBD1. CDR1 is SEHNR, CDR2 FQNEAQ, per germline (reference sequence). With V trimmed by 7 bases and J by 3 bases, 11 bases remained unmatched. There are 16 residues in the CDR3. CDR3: CASTTWKGAYTGELFF. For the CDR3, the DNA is TGTGCCAGCACCACCTGGAAGGGGGCGTACACCGGGGAGCTGTTTTTT.

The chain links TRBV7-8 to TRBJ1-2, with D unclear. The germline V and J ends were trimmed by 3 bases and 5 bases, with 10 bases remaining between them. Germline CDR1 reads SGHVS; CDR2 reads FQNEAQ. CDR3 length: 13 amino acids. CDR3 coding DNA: TGTGCCAGCAGCTTGGAGGGAGGGTATGGCTACACCTTC. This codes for CASSLEGGYGYTF. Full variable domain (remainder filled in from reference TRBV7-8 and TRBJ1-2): GAGVSQSPRYKVAKRGQDVALRCDPISGHVSLFWYQQALGQGPEFLTYFQNEAQLDKSGLPSDRFFAERPEGSVSTLKIQRTQQEDSAVYLCASSLEGGYGYTFGSGTRLTVV.

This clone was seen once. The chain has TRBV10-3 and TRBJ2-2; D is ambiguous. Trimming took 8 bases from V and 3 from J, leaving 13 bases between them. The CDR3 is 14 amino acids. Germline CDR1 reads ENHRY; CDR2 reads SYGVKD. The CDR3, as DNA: TGTGCCATCGCCCGTGGGCCGGACACCGGGGAGCTGTTTTTT. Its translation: CAIARGPDTGELFF.